This T cell receptor beta chain was obtained from a study of neoadjuvant anti-PD-1 for oral cavity cancer. Some clones are missing from TCRdb's copy, which holds only in-frame ones; the method was immunoSEQ multiplex PCR. The table has some 15,000 clones, roughly 69% seen once. J was trimmed by 6 bases and V by 1 base; bases with no gene match: 8. Per germline, CDR1 SGHRS and CDR2 YFSETQ. This CDR3 has 15 residues. The J gene is TRBJ1-1, the V gene TRBV5-1; TRBD1 matches 8 bases. This sample comprised PBMCs, obtained before nivolumab (anti-PD-1) treatment. This clonotype was obtained from a person aged 35-79 years with oral cavity squamous cell carcinoma. The CDR3 DNA reads TGCGCCAGCAGCTTGTCTCAGGGGGCTCTTTCTGAAGCTTTCTTT. As protein: CASSLSQGALSEAFF.